A few counts support the clone carrying this TCR beta chain. Its antigen is undetermined. The sample originates from a study of identical twins. V lost 4 bases and J 3 bases, leaving 19 bases between the germline ends. Looked up from germline, CDR1 is SGHDT and CDR2 is YYEEEE. This CDR3 region has 16 residues. Findings and caveats of the study: Twin pairs' shared out-of-frame alpha sequences were enriched in low generation probability.

TCRdb redid the calling of the 5' RACE reads with MiXCR, one entry per CDR3 protein. The sample holds approximately 670,000 distinct CDR3 sequences, 6% to 6.5% seen once. The V call is TRBV5-6, the J call TRBJ2-5; D may be TRBD1 or TRBD2 (5 bases each). Sequenced input: naive T cells sorted from blood. This TCR derives from a man aged 18 to 35 in good health. CDR3 amino acids: CASSPKWGNPKETQYF. In DNA, the CDR3 is TGTGCCAGCAGCCCTAAATGGGGGAACCCGAAAGAGACCCAGTACTTC.